A selection of T cell receptor beta chains follows, all from one sample in a study of cytomegalovirus exposure and HLA in healthy donors. TCRdb's copy holds only in-frame clones and misses some; the assay was immunoSEQ multiplex PCR. The sample has fewer than 200,000 clones, about 70% seen once. Sequencing was done on a sample of PBMCs. Source of these receptors: a woman aged 25 to 39 in good health and CMV-seronegative. Both conserved end residues are part of each CDR3. A D gene is named only where the DNA matches it firmly. Not every row has a clone size; where given, it reads once, few, many or a size class.

V	J	size	D	CDR3	DNA
TRBV10-2	TRBJ2-3	NA	NA	CASMGQLTDTQYF	TGCGCCAGCATGGGGCAACTCACAGATACGCAGTATTTT
TRBV29-1	TRBJ2-1	once	NA	CSVHSGNEQFF	TGCAGCGTCCACAGTGGGAATGAGCAGTTCTTC
TRBV5-6	TRBJ2-3	NA	NA	CASSLAWDTYSTDTQYF	TGTGCCAGCAGCTTGGCCTGGGACACCTATAGCACAGATACGCAGTATTTT
TRBV4-1	TRBJ2-3	NA	TRBD1	CASSHASAGQGTDTQYF	TGCGCCAGCAGCCACGCGTCGGCGGGACAGGGGACAGATACGCAGTATTTT
TRBV5-1	TRBJ2-7	NA	TRBD1	CASSPTGTVYEQYF	TGCGCCAGCAGCCCCACAGGGACAGTTTACGAGCAGTACTTC
TRBV21-1	TRBJ2-7	few	NA	CASRGAPRPYEQYF	TGTGCCAGCCGCGGGGCTCCTCGGCCCTACGAGCAGTACTTC
TRBV11-2	TRBJ2-2	NA	TRBD2	CASSLVLAGVGGELFF	TGTGCCAGCAGCCTCGTACTAGCGGGAGTTGGCGGGGAGCTGTTTTTT
TRBV27	TRBJ1-5	NA	TRBD1	CASRATGRLNQPQHF	TGTGCCAGCAGAGCGACAGGGAGGTTAAATCAGCCCCAGCATTTT
TRBV18	TRBJ2-5	NA	NA	CASSPPWGDSLQETQYF	TGTGCCAGCTCACCACCCTGGGGTGACAGTTTGCAAGAGACCCAGTACTTC
TRBV5-1	TRBJ2-7	NA	TRBD1	CASSLRQGAFEQYF	TGCGCCAGCAGCTTGAGGCAGGGGGCGTTCGAGCAGTACTTC
TRBV11-2	TRBJ1-5	few	TRBD1	CASSWGQGFGQPQHF	TGTGCCAGCAGCTGGGGACAGGGGTTTGGTCAGCCCCAGCATTTT
TRBV2	TRBJ2-7	few	NA	CASSDLDRASYEQYF	TGTGCCAGCAGTGACTTGGACAGAGCCTCCTACGAGCAGTACTTC
TRBV6-1	TRBJ2-1	NA	TRBD2	CASSGPSGHSYNEQFF	TGTGCCAGCAGTGGGCCTAGCGGCCACTCCTACAATGAGCAGTTCTTC
TRBV7-3	TRBJ1-2	NA	NA	CASSPTGAADSNYGYTF	TGTGCCAGCAGCCCAACTGGAGCGGCGGACAGTAACTATGGCTACACCTTC
TRBV5-6	TRBJ2-7	once	TRBD2	CASSDGTSDEQYF	TGTGCCAGCAGCGATGGGACTAGCGACGAGCAGTACTTC
TRBV19	TRBJ2-7	NA	TRBD2	CASTSGVSYEQYF	TGTGCCAGCACTAGCGGAGTCTCCTACGAGCAGTACTTC
TRBV2	TRBJ2-1	NA	NA	CASSEELVYNEQFF	TGTGCCAGCAGTGAAGAACTAGTCTACAATGAGCAGTTCTTC
TRBV6-5	TRBJ1-2	few	TRBD1	CASSLQTGGGYGYTF	TGTGCCAGCAGTTTACAAACAGGGGGCGGCTATGGCTACACCTTC
TRBV5-1	TRBJ2-1	NA	TRBD2	CASSSLVAGGFRDNEQFF	TGCGCCAGCAGCTCTTTGGTAGCGGGAGGATTTCGTGACAATGAGCAGTTCTTC
TRBV19	TRBJ2-7	NA	TRBD2	CASSPTGGVYEQYF	TGTGCCAGTAGTCCCACGGGAGGGGTCTACGAGCAGTACTTC
TRBV9	TRBJ2-7	NA	TRBD2	CASSESSSGGTYEQYF	TGTGCCAGCAGCGAGTCCTCTAGCGGGGGTACCTACGAGCAGTACTTC
TRBV27	TRBJ2-1	NA	NA	CASSLRDNSYNEQFF	TGTGCCAGCAGCCTTCGGGACAACTCCTACAATGAGCAGTTCTTC
TRBV4-1	TRBJ2-5	few	NA	CASSQERGLATQYF	TGCGCCAGCAGCCAAGAGAGAGGCTTGGCGACCCAGTACTTC
TRBV5-4	TRBJ2-5	NA	TRBD1	CASSPEDRWEETQYF	TGTGCCAGCAGCCCAGAGGACAGGTGGGAAGAGACCCAGTACTTC
TRBV11-2	TRBJ2-2	NA	TRBD1	CASSFSGQGPTGELFF	TGTGCCAGCAGCTTCTCGGGACAGGGTCCCACCGGGGAGCTGTTTTTT
TRBV4-1	TRBJ1-6	NA	NA	CASSQTRASAYNSPLHF	TGCGCCAGCAGCCAAACCAGGGCGAGCGCCTATAATTCACCCCTCCACTTT
TRBV13	TRBJ1-1	NA	NA	CASSAGAAWPGRRNTEAFF	TGTGCCAGCAGCGCTGGAGCTGCTTGGCCGGGTAGGAGGAACACTGAAGCTTTCTTT
TRBV9	TRBJ2-1	NA	TRBD2	CASSVASGGVYEQFF	TGTGCCAGCAGCGTGGCTAGCGGGGGGGTTTATGAGCAGTTCTTC
TRBV9	TRBJ2-3	NA	NA	CASSVRDLGTDTQYF	TGTGCCAGCAGCGTCCGGGACTTAGGCACAGATACGCAGTATTTT
TRBV6-4	TRBJ2-1	NA	NA	CASSDSQNNEQFF	TGTGCCAGCAGTGACTCGCAGAACAATGAGCAGTTCTTC
TRBV28	TRBJ2-4	NA	NA	CASSNIHLAKNIQYF	TGTGCCAGCAGTAATATACATTTAGCCAAAAACATTCAGTACTTC
TRBV5-1	TRBJ2-7	NA	TRBD1	CASSPWPGGRPYEQYF	TGCGCCAGCAGCCCGTGGCCAGGGGGCAGGCCCTACGAGCAGTACTTC
TRBV10-3	TRBJ1-2	few	NA	CAISESPANYGYTF	TGTGCCATCAGTGAGTCACCGGCTAACTATGGCTACACCTTC
TRBV4-1	TRBJ2-1	NA	TRBD2	CASSHLTPSGGFGTYNEQFF	TGCGCCAGCAGCCACCTTACCCCAAGCGGGGGTTTCGGCACCTACAATGAGCAGTTCTTC
TRBV4-2	TRBJ2-7	NA	NA	CASSQDSGGGVRVGDEQYF	TGTGCCAGCAGCCAAGATAGTGGAGGGGGGGTTCGGGTAGGTGACGAGCAGTACTTC
TRBV9	TRBJ2-3	NA	TRBD2	CASSVSLAGSTDTQYF	TGTGCCAGCAGCGTATCACTAGCGGGAAGCACAGATACGCAGTATTTT
TRBV30	TRBJ1-2	NA	NA	CAWDHQGTNYGYTF	TGTGCCTGGGACCACCAGGGGACTAACTATGGCTACACCTTC
TRBV19	TRBJ2-2	NA	NA	CASSMRTGELFF	TGTGCCAGTAGTATGAGGACCGGGGAGCTGTTTTTT
TRBV18	TRBJ1-5	NA	NA	CASSPDRVEPQHF	TGTGCCAGCTCCCCAGACAGAGTAGAGCCCCAGCATTTT
TRBV7-3	TRBJ1-1	few	NA	CASSLTGGTSDAFF	TGTGCCAGCAGCTTGACAGGAGGCACTAGTGACGCTTTCTTT
TRBV2	TRBJ2-1	NA	NA	CASSNIQGSLEQFF	TGTGCCAGCAGCAATATCCAGGGTTCCCTTGAGCAGTTCTTC
TRBV18	TRBJ2-6	NA	TRBD1	CASSPPGGYAGSGANVLTF	TGTGCCAGCTCACCACCAGGGGGCTATGCCGGCTCTGGGGCCAACGTCCTGACTTTC
TRBV10-3	TRBJ1-5	medium-sized	TRBD1	CAISAGTGKQNQPQHF	TGTGCCATCAGCGCCGGGACAGGGAAGCAAAATCAGCCCCAGCATTTT
TRBV11-3	TRBJ2-1	NA	TRBD1	CASSWDRVRNEQFF	TGTGCCAGCAGCTGGGACAGGGTTCGCAATGAGCAGTTCTTC